This T cell receptor beta chain was identified in a study of OX40 agonist ivuxolimab in advanced cancers. Study at large: Patients were dosed intravenously with ivuxolimab at 0.01 to 10 mg/kg every 2 weeks. Two patients with cutaneous melanoma and one with hepatocellular carcinoma, three in total, showed partial responses.

General study points: In general, CD8+ T cells held more expanded clones than CD4+ did, on average. Low normalized clonal expansion also occurred in some nonresponding patients.

This CDR3 is built from 16 residues. Losses at the gene ends were 3 bases for V and 2 bases for J; bases not matched to a gene: 9. From germline, CDR1 is SGHDT and CDR2 YYEEEE. Sequencing was performed with immunoSEQ multiplex PCR; in TCRdb, only in-frame clones are kept and a portion is missing. The data show tens of thousands of clones, about 93% seen once. Only one count was recorded for this clone. Antigen specificity is unknown. The source was CD4+ or CD8+ T cells sorted from blood, collected in a trial of the OX40 agonist ivuxolimab. The source is an adult with an advanced solid tumor such as melanoma, head and neck, liver or kidney cancer. The J gene is TRBJ1-1, the V gene TRBV5-6, with TRBD1 identical over 8 bases. This CDR3 reads CASSSMTQGDNTEAFF. CDR3 coding DNA: TGTGCCAGCAGCTCTATGACACAGGGGGATAACACTGAAGCTTTCTTT.